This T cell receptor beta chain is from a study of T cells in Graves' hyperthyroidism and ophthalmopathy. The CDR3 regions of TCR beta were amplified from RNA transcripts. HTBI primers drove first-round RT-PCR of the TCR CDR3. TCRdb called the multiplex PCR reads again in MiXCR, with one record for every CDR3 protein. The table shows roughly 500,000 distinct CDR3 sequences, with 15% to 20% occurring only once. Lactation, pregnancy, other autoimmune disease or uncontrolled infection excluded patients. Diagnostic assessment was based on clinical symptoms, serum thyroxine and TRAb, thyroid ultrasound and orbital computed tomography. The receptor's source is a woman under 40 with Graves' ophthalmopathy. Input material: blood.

The CDR3 sequence: CASSFYSRGGSFTGELFF. The CDR3 region has the DNA TGTGCCAGCAGTTTCTATTCAAGGGGGGGCAGCTTTACCGGGGAGCTGTTTTTT. V gene TRBV28 combines with J gene TRBJ2-2, with a weak D call TRBD2 (7 bases). CDR1 and CDR2 from the germline V gene are MDHEN and SYDVKM. The CDR3 runs 18 residues. The V end was cut by 3 bases, the J end by 5 bases, with 22 bases between.